This T cell receptor (beta chain) was retrieved from a study of cytomegalovirus exposure and HLA in healthy donors. TCRdb's table, derived via immunoSEQ multiplex PCR, lists solely in-frame clones and lacks some. Of about 130,000 clones detected, 75% to 90% appear once; the ten largest clones hold about 6.4%. V was trimmed by 1 base and J by 0 bases, leaving 12 bases between them. The germline V gene encodes CDR1 MGHDK and CDR2 SYGVNS. The CDR3 covers 17 residues. The chain has TRBV25-1 and TRBJ2-2; a possible D gene is TRBD2 (5 bases). The receptor was derived from a woman aged 25 to 39 in good health and CMV-seropositive. Sample: PBMCs. CDR3 nucleotides: TGTGCCAGCAGTGAATGGGAGTATCAGTCGAACACCGGGGAGCTGTTTTTT. It translates to CASSEWEYQSNTGELFF.